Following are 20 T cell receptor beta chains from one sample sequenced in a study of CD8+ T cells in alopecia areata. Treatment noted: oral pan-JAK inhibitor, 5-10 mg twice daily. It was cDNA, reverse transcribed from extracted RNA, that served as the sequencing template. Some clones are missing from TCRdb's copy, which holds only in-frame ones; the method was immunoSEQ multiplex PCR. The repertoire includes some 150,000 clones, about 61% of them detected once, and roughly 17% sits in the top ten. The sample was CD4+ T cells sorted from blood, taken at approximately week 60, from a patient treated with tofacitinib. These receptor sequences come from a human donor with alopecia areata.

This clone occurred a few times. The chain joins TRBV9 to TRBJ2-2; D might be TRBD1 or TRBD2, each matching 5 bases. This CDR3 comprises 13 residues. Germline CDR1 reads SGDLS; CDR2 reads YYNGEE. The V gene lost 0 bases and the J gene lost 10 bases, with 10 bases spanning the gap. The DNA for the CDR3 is TGTGCCAGCAGCGTAGCTCCGGGGCTGGAGCTGTTTTTT. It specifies CASSVAPGLELFF.

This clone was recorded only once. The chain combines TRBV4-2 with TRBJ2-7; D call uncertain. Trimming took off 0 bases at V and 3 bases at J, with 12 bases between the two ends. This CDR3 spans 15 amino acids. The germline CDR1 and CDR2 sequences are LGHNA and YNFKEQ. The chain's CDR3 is CASSQDPEPIYEQYF. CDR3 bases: TGTGCCAGCAGCCAAGATCCGGAGCCAATCTACGAGCAGTACTTC.

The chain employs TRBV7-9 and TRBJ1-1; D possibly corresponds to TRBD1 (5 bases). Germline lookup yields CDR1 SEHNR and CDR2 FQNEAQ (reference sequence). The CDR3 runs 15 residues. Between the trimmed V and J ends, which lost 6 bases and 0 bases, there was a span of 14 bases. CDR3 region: CASSPVSGVNTEAFF. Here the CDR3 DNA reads TGTGCCAGCAGTCCAGTATCGGGGGTGAACACTGAAGCTTTCTTT.

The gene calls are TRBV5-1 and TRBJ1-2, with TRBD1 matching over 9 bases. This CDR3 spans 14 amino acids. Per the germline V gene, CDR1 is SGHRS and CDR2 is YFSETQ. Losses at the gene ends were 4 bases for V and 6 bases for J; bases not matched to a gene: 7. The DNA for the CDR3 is TGCGCCAGCAGCGGCCAAGGACAGGGGCATGGCTACACCTTC. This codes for CASSGQGQGHGYTF.

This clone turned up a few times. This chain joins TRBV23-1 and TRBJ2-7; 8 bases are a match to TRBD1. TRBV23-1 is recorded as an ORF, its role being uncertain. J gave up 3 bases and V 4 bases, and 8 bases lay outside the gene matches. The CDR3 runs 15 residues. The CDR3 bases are TGCGCCAGCAGTCCACAGGACAGGGTGATCTACGAGCAGTACTTC. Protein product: CASSPQDRVIYEQYF.

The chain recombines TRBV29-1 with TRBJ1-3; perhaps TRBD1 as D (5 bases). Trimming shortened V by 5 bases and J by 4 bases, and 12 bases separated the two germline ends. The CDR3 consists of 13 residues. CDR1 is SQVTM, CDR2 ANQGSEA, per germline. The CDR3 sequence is CSVNQGGGNTIYF. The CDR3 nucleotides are TGCAGCGTTAATCAGGGAGGGGGAAACACCATATATTTT.

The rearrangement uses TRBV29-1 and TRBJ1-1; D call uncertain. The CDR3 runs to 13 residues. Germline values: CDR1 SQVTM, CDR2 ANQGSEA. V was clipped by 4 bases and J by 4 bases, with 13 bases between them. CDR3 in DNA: TGCAGCGTTGTAAGCGGGCTAGGCACTGAAGCTTTCTTT. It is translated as CSVVSGLGTEAFF.

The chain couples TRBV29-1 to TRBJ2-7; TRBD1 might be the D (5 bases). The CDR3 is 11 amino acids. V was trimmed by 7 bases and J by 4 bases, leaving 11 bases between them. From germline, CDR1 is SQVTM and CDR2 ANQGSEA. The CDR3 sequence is CSASRGYEQYF. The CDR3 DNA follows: TGCAGCGCATCAAGGGGATACGAGCAGTACTTC.

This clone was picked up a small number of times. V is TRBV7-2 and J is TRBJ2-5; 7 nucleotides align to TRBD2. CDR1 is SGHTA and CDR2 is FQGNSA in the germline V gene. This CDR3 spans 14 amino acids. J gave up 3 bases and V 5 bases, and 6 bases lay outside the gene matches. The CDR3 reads CASSLWGGEETQYF. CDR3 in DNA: TGTGCCAGCAGCCTATGGGGAGGGGAAGAGACCCAGTACTTC.

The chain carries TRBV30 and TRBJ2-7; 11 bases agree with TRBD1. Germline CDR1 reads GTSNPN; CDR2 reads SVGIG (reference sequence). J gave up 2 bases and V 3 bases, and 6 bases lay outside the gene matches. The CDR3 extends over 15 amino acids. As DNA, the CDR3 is TGTGCCTGGAGAGAGCCGGGACAGGGGGCCTACGAGCAGTACTTC. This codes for CAWREPGQGAYEQYF.

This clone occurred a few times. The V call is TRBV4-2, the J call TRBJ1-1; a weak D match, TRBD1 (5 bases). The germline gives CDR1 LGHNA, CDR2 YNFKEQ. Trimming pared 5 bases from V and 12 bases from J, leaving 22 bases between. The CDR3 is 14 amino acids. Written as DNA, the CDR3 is TGTGCCAGCAGCAAACTTGGGGTCGGGGGTTATACTTTCTTT. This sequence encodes CASSKLGVGGYTFF.

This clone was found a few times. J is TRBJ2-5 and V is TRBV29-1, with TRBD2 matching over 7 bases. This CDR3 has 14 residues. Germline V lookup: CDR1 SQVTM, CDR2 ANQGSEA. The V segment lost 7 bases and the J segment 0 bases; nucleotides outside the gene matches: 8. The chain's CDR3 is CSARLATYQETQYF. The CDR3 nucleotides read TGCAGCGCACGACTAGCCACGTACCAAGAGACCCAGTACTTC.

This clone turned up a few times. CDR3 sequence (DNA): TGCAGCGTCAGGGACAGGGAGCCCTATGGCTACACCTTC. It translates to CSVRDREPYGYTF. The chain combines TRBV29-1 with TRBJ1-2, with TRBD1 matching 9 bases. Germline V gives CDR1 SQVTM, CDR2 ANQGSEA. Trimming cost V 6 bases and J 4 bases; bases outside gene matches: 6. The CDR3 is 13 residues long.

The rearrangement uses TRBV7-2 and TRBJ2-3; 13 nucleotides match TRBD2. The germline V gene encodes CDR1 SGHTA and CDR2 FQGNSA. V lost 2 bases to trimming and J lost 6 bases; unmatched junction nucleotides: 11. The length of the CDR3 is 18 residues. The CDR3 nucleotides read TGTGCCAGCAGCTTAAGGCGGAGACTAGCGGGGGGCAGGGATACGCAGTATTTT. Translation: CASSLRRRLAGGRDTQYF.

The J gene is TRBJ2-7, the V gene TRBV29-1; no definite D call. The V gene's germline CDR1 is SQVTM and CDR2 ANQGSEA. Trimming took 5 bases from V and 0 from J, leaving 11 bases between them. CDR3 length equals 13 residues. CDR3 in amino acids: CSVSLRISYEQYF. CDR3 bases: TGCAGCGTTAGCCTAAGAATCTCCTACGAGCAGTACTTC.

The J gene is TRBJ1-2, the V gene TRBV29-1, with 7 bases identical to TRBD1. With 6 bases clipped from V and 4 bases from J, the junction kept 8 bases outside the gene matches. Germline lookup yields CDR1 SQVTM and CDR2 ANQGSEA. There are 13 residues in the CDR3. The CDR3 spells CSVGDREGYGYTF. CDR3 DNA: TGCAGCGTCGGTGACAGGGAGGGCTATGGCTACACCTTC.

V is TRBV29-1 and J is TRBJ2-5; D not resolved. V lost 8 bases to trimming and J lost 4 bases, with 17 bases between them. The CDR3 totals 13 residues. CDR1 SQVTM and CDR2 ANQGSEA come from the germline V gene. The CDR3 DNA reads TGCAGCATAAAGGGCCCGGCTGGAGAGACCCAGTACTTC. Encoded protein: CSIKGPAGETQYF. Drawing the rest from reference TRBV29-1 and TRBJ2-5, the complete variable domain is SAVISQKPSRDICQRGTSLTIQCQVDSQVTMMFWYRQQPGQSLTLIATANQGSEATYESGFVIDKFPISRPNLTFSTLTVSNMSPEDSSIYLCSIKGPAGETQYFGPGTRLLVL.

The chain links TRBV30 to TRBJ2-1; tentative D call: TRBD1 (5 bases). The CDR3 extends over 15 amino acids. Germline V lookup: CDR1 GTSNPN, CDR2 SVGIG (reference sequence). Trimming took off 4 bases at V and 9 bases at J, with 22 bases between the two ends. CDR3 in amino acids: CAWTPGVRADVEQFF. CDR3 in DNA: TGTGCCTGGACCCCCGGAGTCAGGGCGGATGTTGAGCAGTTCTTC.

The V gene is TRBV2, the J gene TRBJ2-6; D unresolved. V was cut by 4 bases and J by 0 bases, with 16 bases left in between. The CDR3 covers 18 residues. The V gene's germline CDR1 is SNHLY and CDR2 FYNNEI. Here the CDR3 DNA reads TGTGCCAGCAGTGTACGCCAGGCCACTTACTCTGGGGCCAACGTCCTGACTTTC. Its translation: CASSVRQATYSGANVLTF. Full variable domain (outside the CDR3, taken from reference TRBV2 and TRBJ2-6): EPEVTQTPSHQVTQMGQEVILRCVPISNHLYFYWYRQILGQKVEFLVSFYNNEISEKSEIFDDQFSVERPDGSNFTLKIRSTKLEDSAMYFCASSVRQATYSGANVLTFGAGSRLTVL.

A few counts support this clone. CDR3 bases: TGTGCCAGCAGTTACTCGGGGACAAAAACCTATGGCTACACCTTC. Residues: CASSYSGTKTYGYTF. The gene calls are TRBV6-5 and TRBJ1-2, with D possibly being TRBD1 (6 bases). Between the trimmed V and J ends, which lost 0 bases and 4 bases, there was a span of 12 bases. CDR3 length equals 15 residues. Germline V lookup: CDR1 MNHEY, CDR2 SVGAGI.